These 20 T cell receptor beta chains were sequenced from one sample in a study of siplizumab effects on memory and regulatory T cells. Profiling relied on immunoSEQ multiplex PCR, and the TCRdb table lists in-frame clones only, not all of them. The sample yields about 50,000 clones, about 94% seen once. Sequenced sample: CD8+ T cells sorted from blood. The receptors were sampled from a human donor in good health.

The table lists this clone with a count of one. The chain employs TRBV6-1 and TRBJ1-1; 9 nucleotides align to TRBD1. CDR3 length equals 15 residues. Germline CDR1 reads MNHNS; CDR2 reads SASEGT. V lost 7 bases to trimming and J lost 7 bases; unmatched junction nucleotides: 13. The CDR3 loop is CASNSAGTGNIEAFF. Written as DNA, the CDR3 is TGTGCCAGCAATTCAGCCGGGACAGGGAATATTGAAGCTTTCTTT.

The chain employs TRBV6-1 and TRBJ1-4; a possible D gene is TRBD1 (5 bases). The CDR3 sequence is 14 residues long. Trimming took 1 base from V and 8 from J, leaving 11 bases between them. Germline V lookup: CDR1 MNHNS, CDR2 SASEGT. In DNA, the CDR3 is TGTGCCAGCAGTGAAGGCGGGGGTGCCGAAAAACTGTTTTTT. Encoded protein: CASSEGGGAEKLFF.

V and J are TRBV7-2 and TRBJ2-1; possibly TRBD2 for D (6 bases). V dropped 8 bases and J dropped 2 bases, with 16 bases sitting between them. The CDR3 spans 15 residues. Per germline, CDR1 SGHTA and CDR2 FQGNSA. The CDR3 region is CASLARRGPYNEQFF. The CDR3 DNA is TGTGCCAGCTTGGCGAGGAGGGGCCCCTACAATGAGCAGTTCTTC.

Here the CDR3 DNA reads TGTGCCAGCAGCTTAGGCGGGAACACCGGGGAGCTGTTTTTT. Protein product: CASSLGGNTGELFF. The chain couples TRBV11-2 to TRBJ2-2, with D unresolved. The germline CDR1 and CDR2 sequences are SGHAT and FQNNGV. With 1 base removed from V and 1 base from J, the gap between germline ends came to 4 bases. The length of the CDR3 is 14 residues.

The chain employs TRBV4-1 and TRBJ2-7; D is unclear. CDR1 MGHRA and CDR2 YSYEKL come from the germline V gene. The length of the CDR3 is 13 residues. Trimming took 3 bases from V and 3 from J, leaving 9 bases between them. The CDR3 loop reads CASSQSRSYEQYF. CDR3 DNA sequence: TGCGCCAGCAGCCAGTCCCGCAGCTACGAGCAGTACTTC.

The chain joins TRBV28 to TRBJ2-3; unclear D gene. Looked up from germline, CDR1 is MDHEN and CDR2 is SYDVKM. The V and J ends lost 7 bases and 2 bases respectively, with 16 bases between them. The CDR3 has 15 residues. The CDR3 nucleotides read TGTGCCAGCAAACAAGAATATAGATCCACAGATACGCAGTATTTT. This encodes CASKQEYRSTDTQYF. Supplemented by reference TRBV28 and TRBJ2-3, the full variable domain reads DVKVTQSSRYLVKRTGEKVFLECVQDMDHENMFWYRQDPGLGLRLIYFSYDVKMKEKGDIPEGYSVSREKKERFSLILESASTNQTSMYLCASKQEYRSTDTQYFGPGTRLTVL.

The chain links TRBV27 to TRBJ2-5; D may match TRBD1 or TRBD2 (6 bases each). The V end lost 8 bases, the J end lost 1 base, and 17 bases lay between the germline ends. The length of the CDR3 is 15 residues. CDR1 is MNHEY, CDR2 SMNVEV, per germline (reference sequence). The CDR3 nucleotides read TGTGCCAGCGGGGGGCCGAGACGGGCCCAAGAGACCCAGTACTTC. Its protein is CASGGPRRAQETQYF.

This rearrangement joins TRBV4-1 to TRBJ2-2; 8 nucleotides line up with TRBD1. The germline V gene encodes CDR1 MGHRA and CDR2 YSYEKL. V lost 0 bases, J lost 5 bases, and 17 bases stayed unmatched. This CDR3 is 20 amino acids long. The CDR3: CASSQDYPSRLGQGTGELFF. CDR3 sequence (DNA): TGCGCCAGCAGCCAAGATTATCCTAGTCGGCTCGGACAGGGTACCGGGGAGCTGTTTTTT.

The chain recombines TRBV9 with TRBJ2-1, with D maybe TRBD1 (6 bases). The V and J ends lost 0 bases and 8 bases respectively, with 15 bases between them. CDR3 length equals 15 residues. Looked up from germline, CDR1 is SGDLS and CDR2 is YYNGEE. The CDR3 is CASSVAGRGVDEQFF. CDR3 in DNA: TGTGCCAGCAGCGTAGCCGGCAGGGGTGTGGATGAGCAGTTCTTC.

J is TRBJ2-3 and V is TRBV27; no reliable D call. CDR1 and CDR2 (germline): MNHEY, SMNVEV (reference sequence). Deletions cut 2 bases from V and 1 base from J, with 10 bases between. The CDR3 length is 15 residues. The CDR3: CASSLVAPGTDTQYF. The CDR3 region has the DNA TGTGCCAGCAGTTTAGTAGCTCCCGGCACAGATACGCAGTATTTT.

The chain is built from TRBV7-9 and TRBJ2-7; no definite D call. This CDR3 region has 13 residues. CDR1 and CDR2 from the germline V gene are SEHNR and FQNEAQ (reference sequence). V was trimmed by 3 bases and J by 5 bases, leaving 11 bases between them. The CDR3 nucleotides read TGTGCCAGCAGCTTTCGGACGATCGACGAGCAGTACTTC. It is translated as CASSFRTIDEQYF.

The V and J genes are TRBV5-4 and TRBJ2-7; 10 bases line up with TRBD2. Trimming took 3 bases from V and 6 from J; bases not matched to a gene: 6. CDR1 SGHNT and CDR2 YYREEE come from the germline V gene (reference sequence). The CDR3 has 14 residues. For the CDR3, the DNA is TGTGCCAGCAGCTCGCCGACTAGCGGGCTCGAGCAGTACTTC. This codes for CASSSPTSGLEQYF. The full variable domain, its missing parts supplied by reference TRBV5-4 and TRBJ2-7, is ETGVTQSPTHLIKTRGQQVTLRCSSQSGHNTVSWYQQALGQGPQFIFQYYREEENGRGNFPPRFSGLQFPNYSSELNVNALELDDSALYLCASSSPTSGLEQYFGPGTRLTVT.

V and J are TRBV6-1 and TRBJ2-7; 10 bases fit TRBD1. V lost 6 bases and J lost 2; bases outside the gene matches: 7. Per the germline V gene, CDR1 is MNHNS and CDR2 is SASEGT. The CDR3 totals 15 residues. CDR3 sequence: CASRGQGRVTYEQYF. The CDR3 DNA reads TGTGCCAGCAGGGGACAGGGGAGGGTAACCTACGAGCAGTACTTC.

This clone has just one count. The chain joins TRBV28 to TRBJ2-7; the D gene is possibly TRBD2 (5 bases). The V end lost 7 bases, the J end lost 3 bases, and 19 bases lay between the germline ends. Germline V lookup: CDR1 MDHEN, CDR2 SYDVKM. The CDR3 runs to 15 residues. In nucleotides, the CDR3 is TGTGCCAGCATTGGGGTTTCCGGGAACTTCTACGAGCAGTACTTC. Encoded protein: CASIGVSGNFYEQYF.

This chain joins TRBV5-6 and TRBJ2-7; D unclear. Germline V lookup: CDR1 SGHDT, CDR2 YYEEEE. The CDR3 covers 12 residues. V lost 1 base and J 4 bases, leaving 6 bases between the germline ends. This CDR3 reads CASSLNGYEQYF. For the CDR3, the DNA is TGTGCCAGCAGCTTGAACGGATACGAGCAGTACTTC.

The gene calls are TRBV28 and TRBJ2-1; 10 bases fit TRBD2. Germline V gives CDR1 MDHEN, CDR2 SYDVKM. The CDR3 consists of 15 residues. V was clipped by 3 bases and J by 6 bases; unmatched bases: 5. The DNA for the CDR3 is TGTGCCAGCAGTTTGAGGACTAGCGGATTCAATGAGCAGTTCTTC. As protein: CASSLRTSGFNEQFF. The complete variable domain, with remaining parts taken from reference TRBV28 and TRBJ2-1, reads DVKVTQSSRYLVKRTGEKVFLECVQDMDHENMFWYRQDPGLGLRLIYFSYDVKMKEKGDIPEGYSVSREKKERFSLILESASTNQTSMYLCASSLRTSGFNEQFFGPGTRLTVL.

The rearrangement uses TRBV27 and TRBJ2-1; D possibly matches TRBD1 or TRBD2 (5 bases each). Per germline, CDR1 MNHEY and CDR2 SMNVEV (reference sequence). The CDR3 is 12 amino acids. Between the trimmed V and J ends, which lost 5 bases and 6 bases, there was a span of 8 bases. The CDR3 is CASSPGTNEQFF. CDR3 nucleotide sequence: TGTGCCAGCAGTCCCGGGACCAATGAGCAGTTCTTC.

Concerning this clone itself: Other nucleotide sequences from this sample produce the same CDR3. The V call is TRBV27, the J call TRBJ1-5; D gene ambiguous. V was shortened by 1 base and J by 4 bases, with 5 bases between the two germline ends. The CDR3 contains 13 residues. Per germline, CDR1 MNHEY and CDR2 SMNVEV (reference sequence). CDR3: CASSLLGNQPQHF. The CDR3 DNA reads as TGTGCCAGCAGTTTATTAGGGAATCAGCCCCAGCATTTT.

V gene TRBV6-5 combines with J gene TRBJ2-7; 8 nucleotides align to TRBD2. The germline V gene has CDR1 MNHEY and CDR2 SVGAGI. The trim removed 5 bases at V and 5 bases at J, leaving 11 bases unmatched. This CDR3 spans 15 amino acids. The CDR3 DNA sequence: TGTGCCAGCAGTGGGACTAGTAGGGCGCTCAACGAGCAGTACTTC. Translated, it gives CASSGTSRALNEQYF.

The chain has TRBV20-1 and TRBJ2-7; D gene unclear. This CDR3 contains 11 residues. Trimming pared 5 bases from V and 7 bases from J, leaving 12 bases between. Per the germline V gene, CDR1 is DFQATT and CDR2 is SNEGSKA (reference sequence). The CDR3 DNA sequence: TGCAGTGCTTATCTTCCCGGAGAGCAGTACTTC. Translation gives CSAYLPGEQYF.